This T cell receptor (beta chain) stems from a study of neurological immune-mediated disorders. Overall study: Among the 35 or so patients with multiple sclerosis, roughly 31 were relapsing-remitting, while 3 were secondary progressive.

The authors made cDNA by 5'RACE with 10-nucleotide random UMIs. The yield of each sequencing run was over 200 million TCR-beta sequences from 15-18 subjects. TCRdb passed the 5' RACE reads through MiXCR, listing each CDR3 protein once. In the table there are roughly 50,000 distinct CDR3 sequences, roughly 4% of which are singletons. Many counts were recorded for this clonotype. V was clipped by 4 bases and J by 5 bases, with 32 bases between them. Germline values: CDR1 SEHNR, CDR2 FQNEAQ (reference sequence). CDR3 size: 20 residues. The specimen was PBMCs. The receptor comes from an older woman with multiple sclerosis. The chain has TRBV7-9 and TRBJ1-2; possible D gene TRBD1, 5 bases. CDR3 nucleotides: TGTGCCAGCAGCTCGATTTATTCTTTGGGGACGCCTGACCCCCTTTATGGCTACACCTTC. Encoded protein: CASSSIYSLGTPDPLYGYTF.